The 30 T cell receptor beta chains listed next were all sequenced from one sample in a study of cytomegalovirus exposure and HLA in healthy donors. The PCR was carried out with 60 Vbeta primers and 13 Jbeta primers. TCRdb's copy holds only in-frame clones and misses some; the assay was immunoSEQ multiplex PCR. The top ten hold roughly 2.9% of the sample, which has about 140,000 clones, around 80% seen once. Sequenced: PBMCs. The receptors originated from a woman in her twenties or thirties in good health and CMV-seronegative.

This rearrangement joins TRBV5-6 to TRBJ1-2; 11 bases are a match to TRBD1. This CDR3 spans 14 amino acids. Looked up from germline, CDR1 is SGHDT and CDR2 is YYEEEE. V trimming: 3 bases; J trimming: 4 bases; junction bases outside the gene matches: 2. CDR3 protein: CASSWTGGIYGYTF. CDR3 nucleotide sequence: TGTGCCAGCAGCTGGACAGGGGGCATCTATGGCTACACCTTC.

The rearrangement joins TRBV5-4 to TRBJ2-5, with TRBD1 as a possible D gene (5 bases). The V end was cut by 0 bases, the J end by 5 bases, with 11 bases between. This CDR3 has 14 amino acids. Germline V gene data show CDR1 as SGHNT and CDR2 as YYREEE (reference sequence). As DNA, the CDR3 is TGTGCCAGCAGCTTGGTGGGGCGCGTGGAGACCCAGTACTTC. Its protein is CASSLVGRVETQYF.

This clone has a handful of counts. The rearrangement links TRBV27 to TRBJ1-1, with 9 bases lining up with TRBD1. Germline assignment: CDR1 MNHEY and CDR2 SMNVEV (reference sequence). This CDR3 region has 16 residues. Unmatched junction bases numbered 6, after V lost 4 bases and J lost 0 bases. The CDR3 spells CASSSLGQGLNTEAFF. The CDR3 bases are TGTGCCAGCAGTTCCCTGGGACAGGGATTGAACACTGAAGCTTTCTTT.

V and J are TRBV27 and TRBJ2-5; 13 nucleotides agree with TRBD2. The DNA matches TRBJ2-7 better at its end, which makes the J call doubtful. The CDR3 has 17 residues. Per the germline V gene, CDR1 is MNHEY and CDR2 is SMNVEV (reference sequence). The CDR3 spells CASSLSWGLAGSYEQYF. In nucleotides, the CDR3 is TGTGCCAGCAGTTTATCGTGGGGACTAGCGGGATCCTACGAGCAGTACTTC.

The V call is TRBV5-1, the J call TRBJ2-3; possibly TRBD2 for D (5 bases). V lost 7 bases to trimming and J lost 1 base, with 10 bases between them. The germline V gene has CDR1 SGHRS and CDR2 YFSETQ. The CDR3 spans 13 residues. The CDR3 sequence is CASHLRGTDTQYF. The CDR3 DNA reads as TGCGCCAGCCACCTGCGGGGCACAGATACGCAGTATTTT.

CDR3 coding DNA: TGTGCCAGCAGTTACTCGGGTAGCGGCGGGGAGCTGTTTTTT. This sequence encodes CASSYSGSGGELFF. This chain connects TRBV6-5 to TRBJ2-2; tentatively, D is TRBD2 (6 bases). Germline assignment: CDR1 MNHEY and CDR2 SVGAGI. V lost 0 bases and J 7 bases, leaving 9 bases between the germline ends. This CDR3 has 14 amino acids.

The chain carries TRBV7-3 and TRBJ2-3; possibly TRBD2 for D (6 bases). Germline CDR1 and CDR2: SGHTA and FQGTGA. Trimming took 0 bases from V and 4 from J, leaving 8 bases between them. This CDR3 has 14 residues. CDR3 protein: CASSLTGGADTQYF. The CDR3 DNA reads as TGTGCCAGCAGCTTAACAGGCGGGGCAGATACGCAGTATTTT.

The gene calls are TRBV5-1 and TRBJ1-1; tentative D call: TRBD1 (6 bases). Germline V CDR1 and CDR2: SGHRS, YFSETQ. V was pared by 7 bases and J by 2 bases, with 15 bases between. The length of the CDR3 is 14 residues. CDR3 region: CASGELDRNTEAFF. Written as DNA, the CDR3 is TGCGCCAGCGGAGAGTTGGACAGAAACACTGAAGCTTTCTTT.

The V and J genes are TRBV12-5 and TRBJ2-2, with 7 positions matching TRBD2. The germline CDR1 and CDR2 sequences are LGHNT and FRNRAP. The CDR3 has 16 amino acids. V lost 5 bases to trimming and J lost 3 bases; unmatched junction nucleotides: 9. The CDR3 is CASGPWGAGDTGELFF. CDR3 coding DNA: TGTGCTAGTGGTCCCTGGGGCGCGGGGGACACCGGGGAGCTGTTTTTT.

V usage is TRBV19 and J usage is TRBJ1-1, with D perhaps matching TRBD1 (6 bases). Deletions cut 4 bases from V and 3 bases from J, with 12 bases between. Germline V gene lookup returns CDR1 LNHDA and CDR2 SQIVND (reference sequence). The CDR3 loop spans 14 amino acids. CDR3 sequence: CASSTQGFYTEAFF. The CDR3 DNA reads as TGTGCCAGTAGTACACAGGGTTTTTACACTGAAGCTTTCTTT.

The chain combines TRBV5-4 with TRBJ2-7; maybe TRBD2 (5 bases). There are 13 residues in the CDR3. Germline V gene sequence: CDR1 SGHNT, CDR2 YYREEE (reference sequence). V was shortened by 4 bases and J by 1 base, with 9 bases between the two germline ends. This CDR3 reads CASSVGLSYEQYF. The CDR3 bases are TGTGCCAGCAGCGTAGGACTTTCCTACGAGCAGTACTTC. Together with reference TRBV5-4 and TRBJ2-7, the CDR3 gives the full variable domain: ETGVTQSPTHLIKTRGQQVTLRCSSQSGHNTVSWYQQALGQGPQFIFQYYREEENGRGNFPPRFSGLQFPNYSSELNVNALELDDSALYLCASSVGLSYEQYFGPGTRLTVT.

CDR3 protein: CASSPLGYTEAFF. The CDR3 coding sequence is TGTGCCAGCAGCCCTCTAGGTTACACTGAAGCTTTCTTT. This chain connects TRBV11-2 to TRBJ1-1; D is unclear. The CDR3 spans 13 residues. The ends were cut back, 5 bases at V and 3 bases at J, with 10 bases in the middle. CDR1 and CDR2 from the germline V gene are SGHAT and FQNNGV.

The gene calls are TRBV28 and TRBJ2-5; D call uncertain. Germline V gene lookup returns CDR1 MDHEN and CDR2 SYDVKM. The CDR3 runs to 12 residues. Trimming stripped 7 bases from V and 4 bases from J, with 10 bases between. The CDR3 region is CASTLAGETQYF. The CDR3 nucleotides read TGTGCCAGCACCCTGGCAGGAGAGACCCAGTACTTC.

This clone was counted at least ten times. The chain carries TRBV10-2 and TRBJ1-4, with TRBD1 as a possible D gene (6 bases). The germline V and J ends were trimmed by 2 bases and 6 bases, with 13 bases remaining between them. The CDR3 sequence is 15 residues long. Per germline, CDR1 WSHSY and CDR2 SAAADI. Here the CDR3 DNA reads TGCGCCAGCAGTGAGGACGGGACAAGAGATGAAAAACTGTTTTTT. Translated, it gives CASSEDGTRDEKLFF.

The CDR3 coding sequence is TGTGCCAGCAGTTTATGGTGGGACTTAGGAAGCAATCAGCCCCAGCATTTT. It translates to CASSLWWDLGSNQPQHF. The rearrangement joins TRBV27 to TRBJ1-5, with D possibly being TRBD1 (5 bases). Germline lookup yields CDR1 MNHEY and CDR2 SMNVEV (reference sequence). The V gene lost 1 base and the J gene lost 1 base, with 14 bases spanning the gap. The CDR3 loop spans 17 amino acids.

The V call is TRBV5-1, the J call TRBJ2-5, with no clear D. The J call may be wrong; the DNA end is better matched by TRBJ2-7. Germline CDR1 and CDR2: SGHRS and YFSETQ. CDR3 length: 11 amino acids. The CDR3 region is CASSFVHEQYF. The CDR3 DNA is TGCGCCAGCAGCTTCGTCCACGAGCAGTACTTC.

The chain carries TRBV9 and TRBJ2-3, with D possibly matching TRBD1 (5 bases). The ends were cut back, 4 bases at V and 3 bases at J, with 21 bases in the middle. Germline CDR1 is SGDLS and CDR2 is YYNGEE. The CDR3 runs 17 residues. CDR3 coding DNA: TGTGCCAGCAGCTCCCGGACAAACCCTTTTGGGACAGATACGCAGTATTTT. As protein: CASSSRTNPFGTDTQYF.

This clone was seen more than once but under ten times. V gene TRBV30 combines with J gene TRBJ1-5, with 7 bases identical to TRBD1. Germline CDR1 and CDR2: GTSNPN and SVGIG (reference sequence). The junction had 9 bases not matched to a gene; V was cut back by 1 base and J by 12 bases. CDR3 length equals 13 residues. The CDR3 spells CAWSGQGVRYQHF. The CDR3 DNA sequence: TGTGCCTGGAGTGGGCAGGGGGTGAGGTACCAGCATTTT.

The chain links TRBV6-1 to TRBJ1-1; 8 nucleotides agree with TRBD1. This CDR3 contains 14 residues. The J segment lost 5 bases and the V segment lost 7 bases, leaving 9 bases of the junction unmatched. CDR1 is MNHNS, CDR2 SASEGT, per germline. As DNA, the CDR3 is TGTGCCAGCAAGTTCCAGGGGGCGCCGACTGAAGCTTTCTTT. As protein: CASKFQGAPTEAFF.

The V and J genes are TRBV5-4 and TRBJ2-3; 11 bases are shared with TRBD2. The germline gives CDR1 SGHNT, CDR2 YYREEE (reference sequence). The CDR3 sequence is 15 residues long. With 1 base clipped from V and 4 bases from J, the junction kept 2 bases outside the gene matches. The CDR3 coding sequence is TGTGCCAGCAGCTTGACTAGCGGGGGATCAGATACGCAGTATTTT. Translating gives CASSLTSGGSDTQYF.

This CDR3 is CASMGTAYEQYF. The CDR3 DNA reads TGTGCCAGTATGGGCACCGCCTACGAGCAGTACTTC. V and J are TRBV19 and TRBJ2-7; D gene ambiguous. The CDR3 runs 12 residues. In germline, CDR1 is LNHDA, CDR2 SQIVND (reference sequence). Between the trimmed V and J ends, which lost 7 bases and 2 bases, there was a span of 9 bases. The variable domain in full, with the rest retrieved from reference TRBV19 and TRBJ2-7, is DGGITQSPKYLFRKEGQNVTLSCEQNLNHDAMYWYRQDPGQGLRLIYYSQIVNDFQKGDIAEGYSVSREKKESFPLTVTSAQKNPTAFYLCASMGTAYEQYFGPGTRLTVT.

This clone was seen once. The rearrangement uses TRBV9 and TRBJ2-1; D call uncertain. CDR1 and CDR2 (germline): SGDLS, YYNGEE. Trimming shortened V by 4 bases and J by 7 bases, and 12 bases separated the two germline ends. The CDR3 extends over 13 amino acids. As DNA, the CDR3 is TGTGCCAGCAGCTTACTCGAGGTAAATGAGCAGTTCTTC. Protein: CASSLLEVNEQFF.

This CDR3 reads CACSDIDPRYTF. The CDR3 DNA is TGTGCCTGTTCGGACATTGACCCTCGCTACACCTTC. The chain combines TRBV30 with TRBJ1-2; tentative D call: TRBD1 (5 bases). The length of the CDR3 is 12 residues. Germline V gives CDR1 GTSNPN, CDR2 SVGIG (reference sequence). V lost 6 bases and J lost 9, with 17 bases in between.

The rearrangement uses TRBV21-1 and TRBJ1-5; the table's TRBD1 call for D was not verified on the DNA. TRBV21-1 represents a pseudogene. This CDR3 comprises 16 residues. This CDR3 is CASSVSRGYSNQPQHF. The DNA of the CDR3 is TGTGCCAGCAGCGTATCCAGGGGTTATAGCAATCAGCCCCAGCATTTT.

This chain connects TRBV2 to TRBJ2-5, with 10 bases identical to TRBD2. CDR3 length: 18 residues. With V trimmed by 0 bases and J by 5 bases, 12 bases remained unmatched. Germline CDR1 is SNHLY and CDR2 is FYNNEI. The CDR3 DNA follows: TGTGCCAGCAGTGAAGCGCTTGGGAGCGGGGGGGAAATTGAGACCCAGTACTTC. Amino acid sequence: CASSEALGSGGEIETQYF.

The V call is TRBV7-9, the J call TRBJ1-6, with D unresolved. Germline CDR1 is SEHNR and CDR2 is FQNEAQ (reference sequence). Trimming stripped 2 bases from V and 5 bases from J, with 7 bases between. The CDR3 contains 14 residues. The CDR3 is CASSLQRNNSPLHF. The DNA for the CDR3 is TGTGCCAGCAGCTTACAGCGAAATAATTCACCCCTCCACTTT.

The gene calls are TRBV19 and TRBJ1-2; 7 nucleotides align to TRBD1. The germline CDR1 and CDR2 sequences are LNHDA and SQIVND (reference sequence). V was pared by 6 bases and J by 3 bases, with 7 bases of the junction left unmatched. The CDR3 length is 14 residues. CDR3 region: CASRIRQGDYGYTF. In DNA, the CDR3 is TGTGCCAGTAGAATAAGACAGGGAGACTATGGCTACACCTTC.

The chain links TRBV4-3 to TRBJ2-2, with 10 nucleotides matching TRBD2. The CDR3 extends over 17 amino acids. J was trimmed by 7 bases and V by 2 bases; bases with no gene match: 10. The germline gives CDR1 LGHNA, CDR2 YSLEER. CDR3 DNA sequence: TGCGCCAGCAGCCAAATAGCGGGGGGCCCACACGGCGGGGAGCTGTTTTTT. This translates into CASSQIAGGPHGGELFF.

This clone appeared a few times. The chain couples TRBV5-6 to TRBJ1-4; 7 positions agree with TRBD1. CDR3 size: 16 residues. The ends lost 0 bases at V and 3 bases at J; junction bases unmatched: 5. Germline CDR1 SGHDT, CDR2 YYEEEE. The DNA of the CDR3 is TGTGCCAGCAGCTTGGGCGGACAGGTGGCTAATGAAAAACTGTTTTTT. Amino acid sequence: CASSLGGQVANEKLFF.

CDR3 nucleotide sequence: TGTGCCAGTAGTTCCCAGGGGGGAGAGACCCAGTACTTC. It is translated as CASSSQGGETQYF. J is TRBJ2-5 and V is TRBV19, with TRBD1 as a possible D gene (7 bases). From germline, CDR1 is LNHDA and CDR2 SQIVND (reference sequence). Trimming removed 5 bases at V and 4 bases at J, with 11 bases between. This CDR3 has 13 amino acids.